This paragraph reports one TCR beta chain. Its antigen is not identified. CDR3 length: 13 residues. CDR1 and CDR2 from the germline V gene are DFQATT and SNEGSKA (reference sequence). Trimming stripped 4 bases from V and 2 bases from J, with 9 bases between. The data stem from a study of early T cells in non-severe SARS-CoV-2 infection. Study results and caveats: In VDJdb matching, anti-spike CD8 responses were favored while private and CD4 specificities went missing.

Tagging with unique molecular identifiers was applied to individual cDNA molecules. TCRdb itself ran the 5' RACE reads through MiXCR, one entry per CDR3 protein. In the table there are 100,000 to 120,000 distinct CDR3 sequences, approximately 12% of which are singletons. The rearrangement joins TRBV20-1 to TRBJ1-5; D is unclear. This clonotype was sampled from an adult who was a healthcare worker with PCR-confirmed SARS-CoV-2 infection or an uninfected control (not recorded which). The starting material was whole blood, obtained at baseline. The CDR3 sequence is CSAMPQGNQPQHF. The CDR3 DNA follows: TGCAGTGCTATGCCCCAGGGCAATCAGCCCCAGCATTTT.